One and the same sample provided the 8 T cell receptor beta chains below, sequenced in a study of control samples from healthy donors and cancer patients. TCRdb's copy holds only in-frame clones and misses some; the assay was immunoSEQ multiplex PCR. The table shows roughly 130,000 clones, with about 95% occurring only once. The sequenced material came from PBMCs. These receptors were taken from a man in his 60s with colorectal cancer.

The chain carries TRBV18 and TRBJ2-3, with TRBD2 matching 13 bases. The CDR3 loop spans 18 amino acids. V lost 3 bases and J lost 4; bases outside the gene matches: 10. The germline V gene has CDR1 KGHSH and CDR2 LQKENI. DNA of the CDR3: TGTGCCAGCTCACCCGCCCTACTAGCGGGGGGGCATTCAGATACGCAGTATTTT. This codes for CASSPALLAGGHSDTQYF.

The CDR3 sequence: CASIGRLNTEAFF. DNA for the CDR3: TGTGCCAGTATCGGGCGGCTGAACACTGAAGCTTTCTTT. The chain has TRBV19 and TRBJ1-1; no clear D. CDR1 LNHDA and CDR2 SQIVND come from the germline V gene (reference sequence). V was cut by 7 bases and J by 0 bases, with 9 bases left in between. CDR3 length: 13 residues.

J is TRBJ1-4 and V is TRBV29-1; the match to TRBD1 covers 9 bases. The CDR3 spans 13 residues. CDR1 is SQVTM, CDR2 ANQGSEA, per germline. With 6 bases clipped from V and 6 bases from J, the junction kept 5 bases outside the gene matches. DNA of the CDR3: TGCAGCGTGAAGGACAGGGGAGATGAAAAACTGTTTTTT. Protein product: CSVKDRGDEKLFF.

The chain links TRBV6-6 to TRBJ2-1; no firm D call. The germline V and J ends were trimmed by 0 bases and 8 bases, with 5 bases remaining between them. The CDR3 covers 12 residues. Germline values: CDR1 MNHNY, CDR2 SVGAGI (reference sequence). Here the CDR3 reads CASSYSGDEQFF. The DNA of the CDR3 is TGTGCCAGCAGTTACTCCGGAGATGAGCAGTTCTTC.

The V gene is TRBV21-1, the J gene TRBJ2-2; the table's D call TRBD1 went unverified against the DNA. TRBV21-1 is marked as a pseudogene. CDR3 size: 16 residues. The CDR3 sequence: CASSKGGTGWTGELFF. The CDR3 DNA follows: TGTGCCAGCAGCAAAGGGGGCACCGGTTGGACCGGGGAGCTGTTTTTT.

This clone is a singleton in its sample. The chain couples TRBV27 to TRBJ1-2; weak D call: TRBD1 (5 bases). The CDR3 runs to 15 residues. Germline CDR1 reads MNHEY; CDR2 reads SMNVEV (reference sequence). V dropped 6 bases and J dropped 0 bases, with 14 bases sitting between them. CDR3 in DNA: TGTGCCAGCAGGGGCCCGGGGCCCGCTAACTATGGCTACACCTTC. Translation: CASRGPGPANYGYTF.

The rearrangement links TRBV24-1 to TRBJ1-2; 10 bases are a match to TRBD1. Losses at the gene ends were 2 bases for V and 8 bases for J; bases not matched to a gene: 4. From germline, CDR1 is KGHDR and CDR2 SFDVKD. The CDR3 sequence is 14 residues long. The CDR3, as DNA: TGTGCCACCAGTGATTCTGGGACAGGGGAAGGCTACACCTTC. It specifies CATSDSGTGEGYTF.

The CDR3 protein is CASSLVGPQNTEAFF. In DNA, the CDR3 is TGCGCCAGCAGCTTGGTAGGGCCGCAGAACACTGAAGCTTTCTTT. The chain has TRBV5-1 and TRBJ1-1; no clear D gene. Germline V lookup: CDR1 SGHRS, CDR2 YFSETQ. V shed 0 bases and J shed 1 base, with 10 bases lying between them. This CDR3 contains 15 residues.